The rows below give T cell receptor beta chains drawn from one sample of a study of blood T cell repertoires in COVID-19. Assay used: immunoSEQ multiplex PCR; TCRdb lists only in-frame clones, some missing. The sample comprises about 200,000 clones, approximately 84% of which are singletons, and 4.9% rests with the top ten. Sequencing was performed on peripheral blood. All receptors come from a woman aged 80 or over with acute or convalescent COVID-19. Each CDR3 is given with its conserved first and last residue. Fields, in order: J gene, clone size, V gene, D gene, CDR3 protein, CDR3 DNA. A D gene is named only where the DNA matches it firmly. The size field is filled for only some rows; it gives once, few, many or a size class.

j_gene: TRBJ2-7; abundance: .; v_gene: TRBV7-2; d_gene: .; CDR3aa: CASSPGLYYEQYF; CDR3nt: TGTGCCAGCAGCCCGGGACTCTACTACGAGCAGTACTTC
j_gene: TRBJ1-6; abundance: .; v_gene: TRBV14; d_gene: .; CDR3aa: CASSHRQTFNSPLHF; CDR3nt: TGTGCCAGCAGCCACAGACAGACTTTTAATTCACCCCTCCACTTT
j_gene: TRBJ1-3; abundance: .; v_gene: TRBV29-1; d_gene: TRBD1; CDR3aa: CSAALKQGSSGNTIYF; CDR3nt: TGCAGCGCCGCCCTCAAACAGGGGTCCTCTGGAAACACCATATATTTT
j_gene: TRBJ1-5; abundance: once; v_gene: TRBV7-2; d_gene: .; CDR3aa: CASRDSNSNQPQHF; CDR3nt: TGTGCCAGCAGGGACAGCAATAGCAATCAGCCCCAGCATTTT
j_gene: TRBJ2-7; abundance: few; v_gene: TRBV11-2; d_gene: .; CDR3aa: CASSLASQGISYEQYF; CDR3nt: TGTGCCAGCAGCTTGGCCTCCCAGGGGATCTCCTACGAGCAGTACTTC
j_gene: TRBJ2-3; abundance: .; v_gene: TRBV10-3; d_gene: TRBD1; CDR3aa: CAISPQGDGTDTQYF; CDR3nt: TGTGCCATCAGTCCTCAGGGGGATGGCACAGATACGCAGTATTTT
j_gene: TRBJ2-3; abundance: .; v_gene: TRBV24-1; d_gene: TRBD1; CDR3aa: CATSDFDRDPTDTQYF; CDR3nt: TGTGCCACCAGTGATTTCGACAGGGACCCCACAGATACGCAGTATTTT
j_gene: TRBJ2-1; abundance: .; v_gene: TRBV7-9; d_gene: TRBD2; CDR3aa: CASSLGGRSYNEQFF; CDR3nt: TGTGCCAGCAGCTTAGGCGGGAGATCCTACAATGAGCAGTTCTTC
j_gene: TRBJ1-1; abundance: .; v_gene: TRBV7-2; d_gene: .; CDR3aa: CASSSGQDTRGEAFF; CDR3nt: TGTGCCAGCAGCTCCGGCCAAGATACAAGAGGTGAAGCTTTCTTT
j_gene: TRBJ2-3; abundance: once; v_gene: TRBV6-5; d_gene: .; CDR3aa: CASRDRGPTDTQYF; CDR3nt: TGTGCCAGCAGAGATCGGGGTCCCACAGATACGCAGTATTTT
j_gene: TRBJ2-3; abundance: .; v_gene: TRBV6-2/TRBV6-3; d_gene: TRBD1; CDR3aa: CASSRQGARTDTQYF; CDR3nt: TGTGCCAGCAGTCGACAGGGGGCACGAACAGATACGCAGTATTTT
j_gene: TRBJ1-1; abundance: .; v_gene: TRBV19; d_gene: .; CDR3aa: CASSTPRKNTEAFF; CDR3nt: TGTGCCAGTAGTACCCCTAGAAAGAACACTGAAGCTTTCTTT
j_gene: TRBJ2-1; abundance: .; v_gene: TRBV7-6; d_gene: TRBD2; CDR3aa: CASSSGLAYSSYNEQFF; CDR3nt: TGTGCCAGCAGCTCGGGACTAGCGTACAGCTCCTACAATGAGCAGTTCTTC
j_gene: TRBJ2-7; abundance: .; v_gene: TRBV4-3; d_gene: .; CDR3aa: CASSQDHRTPSPEQYF; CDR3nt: TGCGCCAGCAGCCAAGATCACAGGACCCCGTCTCCGGAGCAGTACTTC
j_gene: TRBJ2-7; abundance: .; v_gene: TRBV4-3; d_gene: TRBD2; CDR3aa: CASSQMRIEAGLAGGGSYEQYF; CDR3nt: TGCGCCAGCAGCCAGATGCGGATCGAAGCGGGACTAGCGGGAGGGGGCTCCTACGAGCAGTACTTC
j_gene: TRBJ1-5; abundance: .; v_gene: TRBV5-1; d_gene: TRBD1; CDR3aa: CASSLGQGTGQPQHF; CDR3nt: TGCGCCAGCAGCTTGGGTCAGGGGACAGGTCAGCCCCAGCATTTT
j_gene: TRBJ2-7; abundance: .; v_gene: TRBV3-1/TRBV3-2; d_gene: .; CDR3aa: CASSQDQVPRGQTYEQYF; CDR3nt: TGTGCCAGCAGCCAAGATCAAGTCCCACGCGGACAAACTTACGAGCAGTACTTC
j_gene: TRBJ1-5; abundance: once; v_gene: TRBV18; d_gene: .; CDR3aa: CASSPRGSQDQPQHF; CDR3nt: TGTGCCAGCTCACCAAGGGGTTCCCAGGATCAGCCCCAGCATTTT
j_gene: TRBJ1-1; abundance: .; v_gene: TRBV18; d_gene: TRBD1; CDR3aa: CASSPGTGTNTEAFF; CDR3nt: TGTGCCAGCTCTCCCGGGACAGGAACAAACACTGAAGCTTTCTTT
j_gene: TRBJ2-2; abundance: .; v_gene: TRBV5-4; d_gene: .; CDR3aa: CASSSTQVSTGELFF; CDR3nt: TGTGCCAGCAGTTCCACTCAGGTTTCCACCGGGGAGCTGTTTTTT
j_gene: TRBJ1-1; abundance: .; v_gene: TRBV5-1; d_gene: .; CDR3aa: CASSFVRGREAFF; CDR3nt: TGCGCCAGCAGCTTCGTCAGGGGTAGAGAAGCTTTCTTT
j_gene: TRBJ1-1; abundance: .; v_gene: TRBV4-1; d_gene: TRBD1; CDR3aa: CASSLTGGGDTEAFF; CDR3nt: TGCGCCAGCAGCCTGACAGGGGGCGGTGACACTGAAGCTTTCTTT
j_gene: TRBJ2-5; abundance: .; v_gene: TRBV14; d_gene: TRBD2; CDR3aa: CASSPIRLAGVETQYF; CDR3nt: TGTGCCAGCAGCCCTATTCGACTAGCGGGAGTGGAGACCCAGTACTTC
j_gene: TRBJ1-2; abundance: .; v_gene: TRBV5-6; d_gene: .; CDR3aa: CASSFLEGGYGYTF; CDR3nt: TGTGCCAGCAGCTTTTTGGAGGGCGGCTATGGCTACACCTTC
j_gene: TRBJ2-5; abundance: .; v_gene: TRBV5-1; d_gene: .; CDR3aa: CASSHLFGETQYF; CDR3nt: TGCGCCAGCAGCCACCTTTTCGGTGAGACCCAGTACTTC
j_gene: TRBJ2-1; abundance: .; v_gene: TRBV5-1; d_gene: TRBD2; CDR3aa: CASSVGTSHNEQFF; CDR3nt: TGCGCCAGCAGCGTCGGGACTAGTCACAATGAGCAGTTCTTC
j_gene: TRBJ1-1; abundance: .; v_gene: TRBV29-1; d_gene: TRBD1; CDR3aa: CSVERGTGGITEAFF; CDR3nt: TGCAGCGTTGAAAGGGGGACAGGGGGCATCACTGAAGCTTTCTTT
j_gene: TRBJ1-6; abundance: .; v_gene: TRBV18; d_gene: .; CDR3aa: CASSPPGGASSPLHF; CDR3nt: TGTGCCAGCTCACCACCCGGAGGGGCAAGTTCACCCCTCCACTTT
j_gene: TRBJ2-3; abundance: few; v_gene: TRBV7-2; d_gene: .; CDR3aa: CASGPPAGPTDTQYF; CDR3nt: TGTGCCAGCGGGCCCCCTGCGGGACCCACAGATACGCAGTATTTT
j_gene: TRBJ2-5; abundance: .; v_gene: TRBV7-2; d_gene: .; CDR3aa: CASSSGETQYF; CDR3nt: TGTGCCAGCAGCTCAGGGGAGACCCAGTACTTC
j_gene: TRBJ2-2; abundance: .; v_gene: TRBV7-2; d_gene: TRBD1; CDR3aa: CASSFQGAPGELFF; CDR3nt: TGTGCCAGCAGCTTTCAGGGGGCCCCCGGGGAGCTGTTTTTT
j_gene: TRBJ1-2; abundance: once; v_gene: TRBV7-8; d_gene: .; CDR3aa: CASSISTNPLNYGYTF; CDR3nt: TGTGCCAGCAGCATTAGTACCAATCCCCTTAACTATGGCTACACCTTC
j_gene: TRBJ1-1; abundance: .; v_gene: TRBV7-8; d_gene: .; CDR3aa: CASSVQGMGTEAFF; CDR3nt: TGTGCCAGCAGCGTACAGGGAATGGGGACTGAAGCTTTCTTT
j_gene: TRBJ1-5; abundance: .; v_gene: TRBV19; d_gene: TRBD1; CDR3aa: CASSFNRGGNQPQHF; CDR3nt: TGTGCCAGTAGCTTCAACAGGGGAGGCAATCAGCCCCAGCATTTT
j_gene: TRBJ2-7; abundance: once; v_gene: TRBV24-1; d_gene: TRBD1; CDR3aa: CATRQAQRTGLYEQYF; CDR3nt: TGTGCCACCAGGCAGGCGCAGAGGACAGGCTTATACGAGCAGTACTTC
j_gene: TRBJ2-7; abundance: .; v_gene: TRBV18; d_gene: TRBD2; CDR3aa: CASSPPGGRVYEQYF; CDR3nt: TGTGCCAGCTCACCACCGGGGGGGAGAGTCTACGAGCAGTACTTC
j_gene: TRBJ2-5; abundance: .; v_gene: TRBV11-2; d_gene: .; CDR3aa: CASSRTPGTQYF; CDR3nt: TGTGCCAGCAGCCGGACACCGGGGACCCAGTACTTC
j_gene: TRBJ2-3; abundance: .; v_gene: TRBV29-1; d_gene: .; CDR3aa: CSVSVTDTQYF; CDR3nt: TGCAGCGTTTCTGTCACAGATACGCAGTATTTT
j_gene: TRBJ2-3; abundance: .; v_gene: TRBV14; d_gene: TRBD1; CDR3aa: CASSLTGALTQYF; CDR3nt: TGTGCCAGCAGCTTGACAGGGGCGCTTACGCAGTATTTT
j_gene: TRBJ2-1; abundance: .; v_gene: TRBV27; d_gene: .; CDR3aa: CASSSNILATYNEQFF; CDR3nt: TGTGCCAGCAGTTCCAATATCCTAGCAACCTACAATGAGCAGTTCTTC
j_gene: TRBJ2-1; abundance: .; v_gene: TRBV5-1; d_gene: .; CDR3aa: CASMGYSYNEQFF; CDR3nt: TGCGCCAGCATGGGCTACTCCTACAATGAGCAGTTCTTC
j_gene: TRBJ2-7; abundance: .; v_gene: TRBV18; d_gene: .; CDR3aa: CASSPPSSYEQYF; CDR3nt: TGTGCCAGCTCACCACCATCCAGCTACGAGCAGTACTTC
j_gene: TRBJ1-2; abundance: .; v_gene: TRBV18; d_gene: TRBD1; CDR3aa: CASSPQTGANYGYTF; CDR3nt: TGTGCCAGCTCACCCCAGACAGGGGCAAACTATGGCTACACCTTC
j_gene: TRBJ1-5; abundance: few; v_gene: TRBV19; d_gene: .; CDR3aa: CASSIKSPLLLAQHF; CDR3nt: TGTGCCAGTAGTATCAAGAGCCCACTTTTATTGGCCCAGCATTTT
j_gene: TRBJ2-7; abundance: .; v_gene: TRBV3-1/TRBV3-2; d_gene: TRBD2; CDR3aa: CASSPGLANRKSSYEQYF; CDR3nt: TGTGCCAGCAGCCCGGGACTAGCAAATCGCAAGAGCTCCTACGAGCAGTACTTC